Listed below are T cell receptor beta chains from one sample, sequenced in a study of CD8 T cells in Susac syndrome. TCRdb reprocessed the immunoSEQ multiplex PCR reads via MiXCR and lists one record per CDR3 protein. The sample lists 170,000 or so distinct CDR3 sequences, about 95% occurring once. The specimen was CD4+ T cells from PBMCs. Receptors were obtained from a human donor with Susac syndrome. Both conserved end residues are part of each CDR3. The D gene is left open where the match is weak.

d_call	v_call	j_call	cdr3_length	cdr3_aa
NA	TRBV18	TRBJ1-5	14	CASSPQGFDQPQHF
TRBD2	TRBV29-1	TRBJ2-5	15	CSVEDTSGGRETQYF
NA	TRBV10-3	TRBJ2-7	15	CAISDDRNLAYEQYF
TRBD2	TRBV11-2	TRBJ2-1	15	CASSLANGRGYEQFF
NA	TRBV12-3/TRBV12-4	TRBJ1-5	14	CASSFGGIGQPQHF
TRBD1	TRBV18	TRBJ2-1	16	CASAMNRDRGRNEQFF
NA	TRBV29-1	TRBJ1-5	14	CSAGAAGRNQPQHF
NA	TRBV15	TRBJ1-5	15	CATSNSGVRNQPQHF
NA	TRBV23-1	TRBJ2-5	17	CASSQSFVLGRQETQYF
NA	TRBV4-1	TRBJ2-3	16	CASSQESTGLTDTQYF
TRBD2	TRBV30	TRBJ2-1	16	CAWSRASGSSYNEQFF
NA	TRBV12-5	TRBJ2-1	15	CASGLSSNSYNEQFF
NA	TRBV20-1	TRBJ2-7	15	CSAPPILAGVSEQYF
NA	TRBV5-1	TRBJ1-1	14	CAGDGQSMNTEAFF
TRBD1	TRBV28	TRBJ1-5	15	CASSLPGGSGQPQHF
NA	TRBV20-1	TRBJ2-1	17	CSARDGSAGNSYNEQFF
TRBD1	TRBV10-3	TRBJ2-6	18	CAIRRLGQGTPGANVLTF
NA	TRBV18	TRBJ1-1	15	CASSPREAVNTEAFF